The rows below give T cell receptor beta chains drawn from one sample of a study of CD8 T cells in Susac syndrome. Each CDR3 protein gets one entry after TCRdb re-called the immunoSEQ multiplex PCR reads with MiXCR. Of 160,000 or so distinct CDR3 sequences listed, approximately 93% were seen once; the top ten hold roughly 0.19%. Sequenced sample: CD8+ T cells from PBMCs. All receptors derive from a human donor with multiple sclerosis. Each CDR3 is given with its conserved first and last residue. A clone size is listed for some rows: how often the clone was seen (once, few, many), or a class if it is expanded.

12 | TRBJ2-7 | once | TRBV30 | CAWRESSYEQYF
14 | TRBJ2-7 | . | TRBV27 | CASSRPGAVYEQYF
14 | TRBJ2-2 | . | TRBV4-1 | CASSPGPIVGELFF
16 | TRBJ1-5 | . | TRBV6-1 | CASSPDRGYSNQPQHF
14 | TRBJ2-2 | . | TRBV6-5 | CASIGQGNTGELFF
14 | TRBJ2-1 | . | TRBV9 | CASSVASGGIEQFF
14 | TRBJ2-2 | . | TRBV2 | CASGMTENTGELFF
11 | TRBJ1-1 | . | TRBV29-1 | CSVPWSTEAFF
14 | TRBJ1-1 | . | TRBV20-1 | CSAPVQGLGTEAFF
14 | TRBJ1-6 | once | TRBV2 | CASSEPGQQSLLHF
13 | TRBJ2-7 | . | TRBV7-3 | CASSTRGGYEQYF
16 | TRBJ2-7 | . | TRBV4-2 | CASSQEVEHRVYEQYF
16 | TRBJ1-1 | . | TRBV29-1 | CSVELRDSRSNTEAFF
17 | TRBJ2-7 | . | TRBV18 | CASSPVRGFKDSYEQYF
15 | TRBJ1-1 | . | TRBV7-6 | CASSLGPKGGTEAFF
16 | TRBJ2-7 | . | TRBV7-8 | CASSLGRQGGSYEQYF
15 | TRBJ1-1 | . | TRBV30 | CAWRMGQPMNTEAFF
19 | TRBJ2-6 | . | TRBV7-9 | CASSFANRLSSSGANVLTF
15 | TRBJ2-7 | once | TRBV29-1 | CSVNIPTWGSYEQYF
15 | TRBJ2-3 | . | TRBV7-9 | CASSVEIASTDTQYF
14 | TRBJ1-1 | . | TRBV5-6 | CASATQGENTEAFF
14 | TRBJ1-5 | . | TRBV9 | CASSASGDNQPQHF